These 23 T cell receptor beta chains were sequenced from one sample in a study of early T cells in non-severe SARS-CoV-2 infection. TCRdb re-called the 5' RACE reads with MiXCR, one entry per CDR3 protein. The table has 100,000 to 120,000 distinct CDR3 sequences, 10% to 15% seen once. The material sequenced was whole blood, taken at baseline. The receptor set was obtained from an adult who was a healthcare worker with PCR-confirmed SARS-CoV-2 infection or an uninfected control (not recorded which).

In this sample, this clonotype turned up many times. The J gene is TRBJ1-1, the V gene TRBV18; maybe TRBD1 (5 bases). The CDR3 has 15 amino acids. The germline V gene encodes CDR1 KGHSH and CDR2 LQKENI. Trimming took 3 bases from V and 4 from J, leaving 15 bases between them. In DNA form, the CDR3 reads TGTGCCAGCTCACCGCCAGGGACTTGGGGCACTGAAGCTTTCTTT. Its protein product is CASSPPGTWGTEAFF. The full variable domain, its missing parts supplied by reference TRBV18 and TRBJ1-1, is NAGVMQNPRHLVRRRGQEARLRCSPMKGHSHVYWYRQLPEEGLKFMVYLQKENIIDESGMPKERFSAEFPKEGPSILRIQQVVRGDSAAYFCASSPPGTWGTEAFFGQGTRLTVV.

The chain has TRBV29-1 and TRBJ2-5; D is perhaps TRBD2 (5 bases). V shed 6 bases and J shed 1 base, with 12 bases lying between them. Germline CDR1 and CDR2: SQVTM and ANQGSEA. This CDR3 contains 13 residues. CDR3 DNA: TGCAGCGTCGCCCCCGCGGGCCAAGAGACCCAGTACTTC. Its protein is CSVAPAGQETQYF. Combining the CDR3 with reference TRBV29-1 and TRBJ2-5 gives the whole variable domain SAVISQKPSRDICQRGTSLTIQCQVDSQVTMMFWYRQQPGQSLTLIATANQGSEATYESGFVIDKFPISRPNLTFSTLTVSNMSPEDSSIYLCSVAPAGQETQYFGPGTRLLVL.

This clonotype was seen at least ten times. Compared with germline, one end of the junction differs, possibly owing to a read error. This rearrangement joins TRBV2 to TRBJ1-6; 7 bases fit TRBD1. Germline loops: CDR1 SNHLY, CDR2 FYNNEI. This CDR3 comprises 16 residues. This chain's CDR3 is CASSDNRGSYNSPPHF. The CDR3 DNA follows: TGTGCCAGCAGTGACAACAGGGGTTCCTATAATTCACCCCCCCACTTT.

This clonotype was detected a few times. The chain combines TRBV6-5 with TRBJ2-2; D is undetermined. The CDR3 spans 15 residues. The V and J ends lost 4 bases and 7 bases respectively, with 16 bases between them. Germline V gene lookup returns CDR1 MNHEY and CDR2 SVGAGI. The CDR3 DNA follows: TGTGCCAGCAGTTCACCGGGCCTGTTAGGCGGGGAGCTGTTTTTT. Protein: CASSSPGLLGGELFF.

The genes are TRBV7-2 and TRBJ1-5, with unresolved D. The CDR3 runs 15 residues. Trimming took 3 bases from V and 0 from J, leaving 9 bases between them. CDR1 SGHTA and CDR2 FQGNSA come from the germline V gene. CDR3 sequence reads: CASSFDGNSNQPQHF. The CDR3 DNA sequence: TGTGCCAGCAGCTTCGACGGGAATAGCAATCAGCCCCAGCATTTT.

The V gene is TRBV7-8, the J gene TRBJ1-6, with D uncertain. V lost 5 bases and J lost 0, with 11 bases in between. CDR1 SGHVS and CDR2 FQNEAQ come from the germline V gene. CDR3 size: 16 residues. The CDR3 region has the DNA TGTGCCAGCAGCCCCGGCGGACGCTCCTATAATTCACCCCTCCACTTT. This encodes CASSPGGRSYNSPLHF.

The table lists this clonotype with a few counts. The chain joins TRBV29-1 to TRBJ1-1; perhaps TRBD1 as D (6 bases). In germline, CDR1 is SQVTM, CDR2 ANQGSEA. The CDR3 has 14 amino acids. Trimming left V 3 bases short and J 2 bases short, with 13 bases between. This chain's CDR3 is CSVDPYRDNTEAFF. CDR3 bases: TGCAGCGTTGATCCTTACAGGGATAACACTGAAGCTTTCTTT.

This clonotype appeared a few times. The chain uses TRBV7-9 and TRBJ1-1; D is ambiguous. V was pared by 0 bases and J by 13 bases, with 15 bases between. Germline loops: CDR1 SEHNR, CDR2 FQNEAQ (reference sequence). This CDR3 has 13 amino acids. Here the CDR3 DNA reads TGTGCCAGCAGCTTAGCGGTCGAGGAGGTGGTTTTCTTT. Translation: CASSLAVEEVVFF.

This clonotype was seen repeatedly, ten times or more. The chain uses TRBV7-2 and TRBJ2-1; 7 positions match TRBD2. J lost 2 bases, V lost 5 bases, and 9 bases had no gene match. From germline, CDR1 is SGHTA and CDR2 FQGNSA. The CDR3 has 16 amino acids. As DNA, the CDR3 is TGTGCCAGCAGCATCCGTATAGCGGGCCCCTACAATGAGCAGTTCTTC. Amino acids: CASSIRIAGPYNEQFF.

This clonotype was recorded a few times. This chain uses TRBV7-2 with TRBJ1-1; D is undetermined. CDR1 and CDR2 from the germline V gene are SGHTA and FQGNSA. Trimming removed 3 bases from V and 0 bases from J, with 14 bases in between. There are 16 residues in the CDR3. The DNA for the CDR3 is TGTGCCAGCAGCTTTATCGTTCCGACGGTGAACACTGAAGCTTTCTTT. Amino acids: CASSFIVPTVNTEAFF.

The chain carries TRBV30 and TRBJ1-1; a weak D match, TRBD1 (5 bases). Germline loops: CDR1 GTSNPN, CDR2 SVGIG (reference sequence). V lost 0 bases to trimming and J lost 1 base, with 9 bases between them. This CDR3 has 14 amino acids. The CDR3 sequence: CAWSVRGTNTEAFF. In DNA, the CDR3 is TGTGCCTGGAGTGTAAGGGGAACGAACACTGAAGCTTTCTTT.

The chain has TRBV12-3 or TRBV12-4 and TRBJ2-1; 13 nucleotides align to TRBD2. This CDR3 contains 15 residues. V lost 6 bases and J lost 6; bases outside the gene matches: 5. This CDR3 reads CASSPGLAGSNEQFF. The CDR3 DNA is TGTGCCAGCAGCCCGGGACTAGCGGGGTCCAATGAGCAGTTCTTC.

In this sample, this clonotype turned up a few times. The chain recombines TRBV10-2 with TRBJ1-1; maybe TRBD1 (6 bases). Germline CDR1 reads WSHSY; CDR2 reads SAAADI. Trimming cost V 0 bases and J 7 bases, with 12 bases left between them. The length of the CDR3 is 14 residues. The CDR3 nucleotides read TGCGCCAGCAGTGAGTCGGGGACACCCCTTGAAGCTTTCTTT. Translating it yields CASSESGTPLEAFF.

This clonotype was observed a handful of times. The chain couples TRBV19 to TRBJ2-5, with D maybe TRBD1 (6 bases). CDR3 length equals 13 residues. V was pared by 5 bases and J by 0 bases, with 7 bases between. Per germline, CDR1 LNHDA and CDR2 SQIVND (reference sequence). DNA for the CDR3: TGTGCCAGTAGTCAGGGGTACCAAGAGACCCAGTACTTC. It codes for CASSQGYQETQYF.

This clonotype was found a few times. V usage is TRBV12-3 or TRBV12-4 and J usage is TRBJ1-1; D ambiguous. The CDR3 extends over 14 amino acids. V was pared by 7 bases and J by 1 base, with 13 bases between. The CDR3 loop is CASTELGQNTEAFF. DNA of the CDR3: TGTGCCAGCACCGAACTTGGGCAGAACACTGAAGCTTTCTTT.

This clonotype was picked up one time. CDR3 loop: CSVAPGQGSYEQYF. Written as DNA, the CDR3 is TGCAGCGTCGCCCCGGGACAGGGATCCTACGAGCAGTACTTC. The chain recombines TRBV29-1 with TRBJ2-7; the match to TRBD1 covers 9 bases. The CDR3 totals 14 residues. After removal of 6 bases from V and 1 base from J, the junction contained 7 bases not matched to a gene. CDR1 is SQVTM, CDR2 ANQGSEA, per germline.

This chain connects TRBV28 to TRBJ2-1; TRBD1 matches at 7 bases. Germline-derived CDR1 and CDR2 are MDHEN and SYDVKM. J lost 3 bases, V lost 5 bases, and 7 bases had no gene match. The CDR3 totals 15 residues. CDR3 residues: CASSTGQPDYNEQFF. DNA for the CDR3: TGTGCCAGCAGTACGGGACAGCCCGACTACAATGAGCAGTTCTTC. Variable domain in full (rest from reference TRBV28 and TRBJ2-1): DVKVTQSSRYLVKRTGEKVFLECVQDMDHENMFWYRQDPGLGLRLIYFSYDVKMKEKGDIPEGYSVSREKKERFSLILESASTNQTSMYLCASSTGQPDYNEQFFGPGTRLTVL.

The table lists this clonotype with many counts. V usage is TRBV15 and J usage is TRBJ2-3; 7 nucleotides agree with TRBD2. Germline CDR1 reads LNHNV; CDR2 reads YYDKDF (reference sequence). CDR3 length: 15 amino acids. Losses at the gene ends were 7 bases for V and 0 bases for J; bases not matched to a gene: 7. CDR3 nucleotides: TGTGCCACCACCTCGAGGGGACTAAGCACAGATACGCAGTATTTT. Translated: CATTSRGLSTDTQYF.

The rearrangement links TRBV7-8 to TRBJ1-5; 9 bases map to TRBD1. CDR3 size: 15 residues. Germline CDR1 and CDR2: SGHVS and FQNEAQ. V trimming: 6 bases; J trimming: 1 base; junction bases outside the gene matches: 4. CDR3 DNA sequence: TGTGCCAGCAGGGACAGGGGAGGAAGCAATCAGCCCCAGCATTTT. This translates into CASRDRGGSNQPQHF. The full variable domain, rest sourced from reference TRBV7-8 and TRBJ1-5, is GAGVSQSPRYKVAKRGQDVALRCDPISGHVSLFWYQQALGQGPEFLTYFQNEAQLDKSGLPSDRFFAERPEGSVSTLKIQRTQQEDSAVYLCASRDRGGSNQPQHFGDGTRLSIL.

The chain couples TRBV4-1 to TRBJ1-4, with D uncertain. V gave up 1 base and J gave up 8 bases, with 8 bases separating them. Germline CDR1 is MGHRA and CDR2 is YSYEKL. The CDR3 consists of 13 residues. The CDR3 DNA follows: TGCGCCAGCAGCCAAGGCGGGGAGGAAAAACTGTTTTTT. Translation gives CASSQGGEEKLFF.

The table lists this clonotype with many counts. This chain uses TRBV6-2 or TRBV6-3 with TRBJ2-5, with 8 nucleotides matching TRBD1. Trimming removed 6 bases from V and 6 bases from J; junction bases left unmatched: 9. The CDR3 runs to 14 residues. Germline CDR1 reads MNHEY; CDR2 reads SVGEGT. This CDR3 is CASRIRQGRQTQYF. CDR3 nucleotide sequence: TGTGCCAGCAGGATAAGACAGGGGAGGCAGACCCAGTACTTC.

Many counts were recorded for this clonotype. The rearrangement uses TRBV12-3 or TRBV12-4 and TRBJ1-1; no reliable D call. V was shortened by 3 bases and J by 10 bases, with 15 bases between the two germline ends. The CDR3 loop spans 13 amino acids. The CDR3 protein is CASSFGKAAGAFF. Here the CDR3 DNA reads TGTGCCAGCAGTTTCGGGAAAGCGGCCGGAGCTTTCTTT.

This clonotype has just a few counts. The CDR3 loop is CASSQHPGGNTDTQYF. The CDR3 nucleotides read TGTGCCAGCAGCCAGCATCCGGGGGGGAACACAGATACGCAGTATTTT. The V and J genes are TRBV3-1 and TRBJ2-3, with TRBD2 identical over 8 bases. CDR1 LGHDT and CDR2 YNNKEL come from the germline V gene (reference sequence). V dropped 3 bases and J dropped 2; count of bases not matched to a gene: 7. This CDR3 is built from 16 residues.